These T cell receptor beta chains were read from a single sample in a study of Ad26.COV2.S vaccination and SARS-CoV-2 variants. Here immunoSEQ multiplex PCR was the method, and the copy in TCRdb shows in-frame clones only, minus some. The sample gives over 400,000 clones, about 90% of which show up once; under 4.5% is in the top ten. The material was peripheral blood, obtained in a trial of Ad26.COV2.S vaccine versus placebo. These receptors all come from a person between 18 and 59 years old who received the Ad26.COV2.S COVID-19 vaccine or a placebo. Both conserved end residues are part of each CDR3. Each record gives: clone size, J gene, V gene, D gene, CDR3 protein, CDR3 DNA. D genes are given only for firm matches. Not all rows give a size; the values are once, few, many and, for expanded clones, a class.

. | TRBJ2-3 | TRBV7-8 | TRBD2 | CASSLIAGGTTDTQYF | TGTGCCAGCAGCCTTATAGCGGGAGGAACCACAGATACGCAGTATTTT
once | TRBJ2-4 | TRBV4-1 | TRBD2 | CASSQPLAWAQNIQYF | TGCGCCAGCAGCCAACCACTAGCGTGGGCCCAAAACATTCAGTACTTC
. | TRBJ2-1 | TRBV28 | TRBD1 | CASSPSTGTVSYNEQFF | TGTGCCAGCAGCCCATCTACCGGGACAGTGAGCTACAATGAGCAGTTCTTC
. | TRBJ1-4 | TRBV5-1 | . | CASSRAGTKDEKLFF | TGCGCCAGCAGCCGAGCCGGGACGAAGGATGAAAAACTGTTTTTT
. | TRBJ2-1 | TRBV11-3 | TRBD2 | CASSRRLAGHNEQFF | TGTGCCAGCAGCCGCAGACTAGCGGGGCACAATGAGCAGTTCTTC
. | TRBJ2-5 | TRBV6-5 | TRBD2 | CASSYALAAETQYF | TGTGCCAGCAGTTACGCCCTAGCGGCGGAGACCCAGTACTTC
. | TRBJ2-7 | TRBV11-2 | . | CASSLTLAPGGYEQYF | TGTGCCAGCAGCTTAACGCTGGCCCCCGGAGGTTACGAGCAGTACTTC
. | TRBJ2-1 | TRBV24-1 | . | CATSEAGSYNEQFF | TGTGCCACCAGTGAGGCGGGCTCCTACAATGAGCAGTTCTTC
few | TRBJ1-1 | TRBV7-3 | . | CASSLTGGANTEAFF | TGTGCCAGCAGCTTAACGGGGGGAGCGAACACTGAAGCTTTCTTT
. | TRBJ2-1 | TRBV27 | TRBD2 | CASSFLAGGRGEQFF | TGTGCCAGCAGTTTCCTAGCGGGAGGGCGGGGTGAGCAGTTCTTC
once | TRBJ1-1 | TRBV6-2/TRBV6-3 | . | CASSSKGALGTEAFF | TGTGCCAGCAGTTCCAAAGGGGCCCTGGGGACTGAAGCTTTCTTT
. | TRBJ2-3 | TRBV7-2 | . | CASSIGTSDTQYF | TGTGCCAGCAGCATAGGGACTTCAGATACGCAGTATTTT
. | TRBJ2-7 | TRBV4-2 | TRBD1 | CASSQVGDSSYEQYF | TGTGCCAGCAGCCAAGTTGGGGACAGCTCCTACGAGCAGTACTTC
few | TRBJ1-5 | TRBV2 | . | CASSSDGYSNQPQHF | TGTGCCAGCAGTTCCGACGGTTATAGCAATCAGCCCCAGCATTTT
once | TRBJ2-3 | TRBV6-1 | . | CASAEAGRTDTQYF | TGTGCCAGCGCTGAAGCGGGTCGCACAGATACGCAGTATTTT
. | TRBJ1-2 | TRBV28 | . | CASSSFDYGYTF | TGTGCCAGCAGTAGCTTCGACTATGGCTACACCTTC
. | TRBJ1-1 | TRBV9 | . | CASSVAQVNTEAFF | TGTGCCAGCAGCGTGGCACAGGTGAACACTGAAGCTTTCTTT
. | TRBJ2-5 | TRBV7-2 | TRBD2 | CASSLVGLAGQETQYF | TGTGCCAGCAGCTTAGTGGGACTAGCGGGACAAGAGACCCAGTACTTC
. | TRBJ1-1 | TRBV7-9 | . | CASRRPFSSVTEAFF | TGTGCCAGCAGACGACCGTTTAGTAGTGTCACTGAAGCTTTCTTT
once | TRBJ1-4 | TRBV28 | TRBD1 | CASRGTGYEKLFF | TGTGCCAGCAGAGGGACAGGGTACGAAAAACTGTTTTTT
few | TRBJ2-5 | TRBV6-5 | . | CASSFTGFQTQYF | TGTGCCAGCAGTTTCACAGGGTTTCAGACCCAGTACTTC
. | TRBJ2-7 | TRBV15 | TRBD2 | CATSGLAGGPEYF | TGTGCCACCAGCGGACTAGCGGGAGGGCCCGAGTACTTC
. | TRBJ2-3 | TRBV18 | TRBD2 | CASSPLSTGGDTQYF | TGTGCCAGCTCACCATTGAGTACGGGAGGTGATACGCAGTATTTT
. | TRBJ2-4 | TRBV5-6 | . | CASSLGGSIYF | TGTGCCAGCAGCTTGGGCGGCAGTATATACTTC
. | TRBJ2-5 | TRBV6-1 | TRBD2 | CASSDPGTSAQETQYF | TGTGCCAGCAGTGATCCTGGGACTAGCGCGCAAGAGACCCAGTACTTC
few | TRBJ2-7 | TRBV7-9 | . | CASSFPGLSQEQYF | TGTGCCAGCAGCTTTCCGGGGCTCTCGCAAGAGCAGTACTTC
. | TRBJ1-3 | TRBV5-6 | TRBD1 | CASSLPQGSSGNTIYF | TGTGCCAGCAGCTTACCACAGGGGAGCTCTGGAAACACCATATATTTT
. | TRBJ2-3 | TRBV2 | . | CARTIRRGPQYF | TGTGCCAGAACTATCAGGAGGGGTCCGCAGTATTTT
few | TRBJ2-7 | TRBV27 | TRBD1 | CASSPPRTGSWNYEQYF | TGTGCCAGCAGTCCTCCGCGGACAGGGTCTTGGAACTACGAGCAGTACTTC
. | TRBJ1-3 | TRBV5-6 | . | CASSLQATHTIYF | TGTGCCAGCAGCTTACAAGCTACACACACCATATATTTT
. | TRBJ2-3 | TRBV6-4 | TRBD1 | CASSESGTGADTQYF | TGTGCCAGCAGTGAATCCGGGACAGGGGCAGATACGCAGTATTTT
. | TRBJ2-7 | TRBV27 | . | CASSHVRVGKEQYF | TGTGCCAGCAGCCATGTGCGGGTGGGGAAGGAGCAGTACTTC
. | TRBJ2-1 | TRBV6-5 | TRBD2 | CASSYGGGSYNEQFF | TGTGCCAGCAGTTACGGGGGGGGCTCCTACAATGAGCAGTTCTTC
few | TRBJ1-2 | TRBV18 | TRBD1 | CASSPLSGQGALDGYTF | TGTGCCAGCTCACCACTTTCCGGACAGGGGGCTTTGGATGGCTACACCTTC
. | TRBJ2-5 | TRBV5-1 | TRBD2 | CASSLAGGSPLQETQYF | TGCGCCAGCAGCCTAGCGGGAGGGTCTCCGTTGCAAGAGACCCAGTACTTC
once | TRBJ2-2 | TRBV4-1 | . | CASSQDLEGEELFF | TGCGCCAGCAGCCAAGATCTCGAGGGGGAGGAGCTGTTTTTT
. | TRBJ2-7 | TRBV5-4 | TRBD1 | CASSPGQGANEQYF | TGTGCCAGCAGCCCTGGACAGGGGGCCAACGAGCAGTACTTC
. | TRBJ2-1 | TRBV12-5 | . | CASGPNRASYNEQFF | TGTGCTAGTGGACCAAACAGGGCTTCCTACAATGAGCAGTTCTTC
. | TRBJ2-5 | TRBV5-4 | . | CASTRGAGGRFPETQYF | TGTGCCAGCACCCGGGGGGCAGGGGGCAGGTTTCCAGAGACCCAGTACTTC
. | TRBJ1-6 | TRBV7-9 | . | CASSTSNSPNSPLHF | TGTGCCAGCAGCACGTCGAACAGTCCGAATTCACCCCTCCACTTT
. | TRBJ2-7 | TRBV27 | . | CASSSRMKGNEQYF | TGTGCCAGCAGTTCCCGGATGAAGGGAAACGAGCAGTACTTC